The 28 T cell receptor beta chains below were found in one sample sequenced in a study of blood T cell repertoires in COVID-19. TCRdb's copy holds only in-frame clones and misses some; the assay was immunoSEQ multiplex PCR. The sample records a few hundred thousand clones, more than 75% being singletons. Material for sequencing was peripheral blood. The origin of the receptors is a middle-aged man who had recovered from COVID-19.

This chain uses TRBV3-1 (or the pseudogene TRBV3-2) with TRBJ2-1; 13 nucleotides agree with TRBD2. CDR3 size: 15 residues. The V and J ends lost 10 bases and 6 bases, in that order; junction bases with no gene match: 9. The V gene's germline CDR1 is LGHDT and CDR2 YNNKEL (reference sequence). CDR3: CATETGTSGTNEQFF. In DNA form, the CDR3 reads TGTGCCACCGAGACCGGGACTAGCGGGACCAATGAGCAGTTCTTC.

The chain couples TRBV2 to TRBJ2-2; D perhaps matches TRBD2 (6 bases). CDR3 length: 14 amino acids. From germline, CDR1 is SNHLY and CDR2 FYNNEI. V lost 5 bases and J 3 bases, leaving 10 bases between the germline ends. DNA of the CDR3: TGTGCCAGCAGTATCGGGGGTTACACCGGGGAGCTGTTTTTT. It yields the protein CASSIGGYTGELFF.

This sequence joins TRBV7-2 and TRBJ1-4; D not resolved. The CDR3 has 16 residues. V lost 1 base, J lost 5 bases, and 14 bases lay in between. The germline gives CDR1 SGHTA, CDR2 FQGNSA. The CDR3 here is CASSLVVTAKNEKLFF. In DNA, the CDR3 is TGTGCCAGCAGCTTAGTTGTAACAGCCAAAAATGAAAAACTGTTTTTT.

This clone was recorded a few times. The chain links TRBV10-3 to TRBJ1-5; D is ambiguous. Germline CDR1 is ENHRY and CDR2 is SYGVKD. The CDR3 covers 14 residues. The V end was cut by 9 bases, the J end by 0 bases, with 12 bases between. This CDR3 reads CAISNDNSNQPQHF. The CDR3 DNA follows: TGTGCCATATCTAACGACAATAGCAATCAGCCCCAGCATTTT.

The chain has TRBV5-4 and TRBJ1-6; D not certain. The V and J ends lost 0 bases and 3 bases respectively, with 7 bases between them. CDR3 length: 15 residues. Germline V lookup: CDR1 SGHNT, CDR2 YYREEE (reference sequence). CDR3 loop: CASSLGAVYNSPLHF. DNA of the CDR3: TGTGCCAGCAGCTTGGGTGCAGTCTATAATTCACCCCTCCACTTT. The full variable domain, in which reference TRBV5-4 and TRBJ1-6 provide the parts outside the CDR3, is ETGVTQSPTHLIKTRGQQVTLRCSSQSGHNTVSWYQQALGQGPQFIFQYYREEENGRGNFPPRFSGLQFPNYSSELNVNALELDDSALYLCASSLGAVYNSPLHFGNGTRLTVT.

The sample holds one count of this clone. The chain combines TRBV18 with TRBJ2-7, with a tentative D call TRBD2 (5 bases). The V end was cut by 0 bases, the J end by 3 bases, with 6 bases between. CDR1 and CDR2 from the germline V gene are KGHSH and LQKENI. This CDR3 is 13 amino acids long. CDR3 region: CASSPPGSYEQYF. DNA of the CDR3: TGTGCCAGCTCACCACCGGGGAGCTACGAGCAGTACTTC.

The V gene is TRBV5-6, the J gene TRBJ1-1, with TRBD1 matching over 8 bases. This CDR3 comprises 16 residues. V lost 0 bases to trimming and J lost 0 bases; unmatched junction nucleotides: 4. In germline, CDR1 is SGHDT, CDR2 YYEEEE. DNA for the CDR3: TGTGCCAGCAGCTTGGGGACAGGGAAGATGAACACTGAAGCTTTCTTT. Translated, it gives CASSLGTGKMNTEAFF. Together with reference TRBV5-6 and TRBJ1-1, the CDR3 gives the full variable domain: DAGVTQSPTHLIKTRGQQVTLRCSPKSGHDTVSWYQQALGQGPQFIFQYYEEEERQRGNFPDRFSGHQFPNYSSELNVNALLLGDSALYLCASSLGTGKMNTEAFFGQGTRLTVV.

This sequence joins TRBV3-1 (or the pseudogene TRBV3-2) and TRBJ2-7, with D possibly being TRBD1 (5 bases). The ends were cut back, 1 base at V and 4 bases at J, with 14 bases in the middle. CDR3 length: 15 amino acids. Germline CDR1 is LGHDT and CDR2 is YNNKEL (reference sequence). CDR3 region: CASSQAWQGRYEQYF. The DNA of the CDR3 is TGTGCCAGCAGCCAAGCGTGGCAGGGTCGGTACGAGCAGTACTTC.

The rearrangement links TRBV18 to TRBJ1-1; D is unclear. Germline values: CDR1 KGHSH, CDR2 LQKENI. Trimming removed 2 bases at V and 0 bases at J, with 10 bases between. CDR3 length: 15 residues. CDR3: CASSPAAGLNTEAFF. The CDR3 region has the DNA TGTGCCAGCTCACCAGCAGCGGGATTGAACACTGAAGCTTTCTTT.

As to this clone: The same CDR3 is also encoded by other DNA sequences in this sample. The V and J genes are TRBV15 and TRBJ1-1; no clear D gene. V lost 0 bases and J 4 bases, leaving 9 bases between the germline ends. Looked up from germline, CDR1 is LNHNV and CDR2 is YYDKDF (reference sequence). The CDR3 extends over 14 amino acids. CDR3 in DNA: TGTGCCACCAGCAGAGATCTGGCGGGCACTGAAGCTTTCTTT. Its protein is CATSRDLAGTEAFF.

The CDR3 sequence is CASSLGTKKETQYF. The CDR3 nucleotides read TGTGCCAGCAGCTTAGGGACTAAAAAAGAGACCCAGTACTTC. The chain recombines TRBV11-3 with TRBJ2-5; TRBD2 is a possible D gene (6 bases). Germline CDR1 is SGHNT and CDR2 is YENEEA. There are 14 residues in the CDR3. V was cut by 1 base and J by 3 bases, with 9 bases left in between.

The genes are TRBV27 and TRBJ1-1; D perhaps matches TRBD1 (6 bases). This CDR3 spans 16 amino acids. Trimming pared 3 bases from V and 4 bases from J, leaving 18 bases between. Germline-derived CDR1 and CDR2 are MNHEY and SMNVEV (reference sequence). CDR3 in DNA: TGTGCCAGCAGTTTGGGGGCACTAACAGGGACCACTGAAGCTTTCTTT. This translates into CASSLGALTGTTEAFF.

The chain has TRBV7-9 and TRBJ1-2; D is unclear. This CDR3 is 12 amino acids long. CDR1 and CDR2 from the germline V gene are SEHNR and FQNEAQ (reference sequence). Trimming pared 1 base from V and 8 bases from J, leaving 8 bases between. The CDR3 loop reads CASSLVAVGYTF. The CDR3 DNA is TGTGCCAGCAGCTTAGTAGCGGTGGGCTACACCTTC.

The V call is TRBV6-2 or TRBV6-3, the J call TRBJ2-2; D is perhaps TRBD1 (6 bases). CDR3 length: 14 amino acids. The V and J ends lost 0 bases and 7 bases respectively, with 9 bases between them. Germline lookup yields CDR1 MNHEY and CDR2 SVGEGT. CDR3 sequence reads: CASSYSGQIGELFF. The CDR3 DNA reads as TGTGCCAGCAGTTACTCAGGACAGATCGGGGAGCTGTTTTTT.

The chain couples TRBV18 to TRBJ2-7; D may be TRBD2 (6 bases). CDR1 KGHSH and CDR2 LQKENI come from the germline V gene. Trimming shortened V by 3 bases and J by 2 bases, and 11 bases separated the two germline ends. This CDR3 region has 14 residues. The CDR3 is CASSPGTGAYEQYF. CDR3 nucleotide sequence: TGTGCCAGCTCACCGGGGACGGGGGCCTACGAGCAGTACTTC.

V is TRBV7-9 and J is TRBJ2-5; D may be TRBD2 (6 bases). The CDR3 has 18 residues. V shed 5 bases and J shed 0 bases, with 22 bases lying between them. Germline CDR1 is SEHNR and CDR2 is FQNEAQ (reference sequence). CDR3 in amino acids: CASSPEYWVAEYQETQYF. CDR3 DNA: TGTGCCAGCAGCCCTGAATATTGGGTAGCGGAGTACCAAGAGACCCAGTACTTC.

The chain uses TRBV19 and TRBJ2-6; 7 nucleotides line up with TRBD1. CDR3 size: 17 residues. CDR1 LNHDA and CDR2 SQIVND come from the germline V gene (reference sequence). With V trimmed by 9 bases and J by 0 bases, 11 bases remained unmatched. The CDR3 spells CASYFGTVSSGANVLTF. Written as DNA, the CDR3 is TGTGCCAGCTACTTCGGGACAGTCAGCTCTGGGGCCAACGTCCTGACTTTC.

J is TRBJ2-3 and V is TRBV28; possible D gene TRBD2, 6 bases. The CDR3 length is 13 residues. V gave up 6 bases and J gave up 5 bases, with 12 bases separating them. Germline CDR1 and CDR2: MDHEN and SYDVKM. The CDR3 DNA reads as TGTGCCAGCAGCAAACTGGGGGGAGATACGCAGTATTTT. Its translation: CASSKLGGDTQYF.

The J gene is TRBJ2-1, the V gene TRBV5-1; TRBD2 matches at 12 bases. J gave up 5 bases and V 0 bases, and 3 bases lay outside the gene matches. Germline V gene data show CDR1 as SGHRS and CDR2 as YFSETQ. The CDR3 totals 16 residues. The CDR3 region has the DNA TGCGCCAGCAGCTTGGTACTAGCGGGAGGCGACAATGAGCAGTTCTTC. It yields the protein CASSLVLAGGDNEQFF. The full variable domain, completed using reference TRBV5-1 and TRBJ2-1, is KAGVTQTPRYLIKTRGQQVTLSCSPISGHRSVSWYQQTPGQGLQFLFEYFSETQRNKGNFPGRFSGRQFSNSRSEMNVSTLELGDSALYLCASSLVLAGGDNEQFFGPGTRLTVL.

The genes are TRBV5-6 and TRBJ1-6; maybe TRBD1 (6 bases). CDR3 size: 16 residues. Germline V gives CDR1 SGHDT, CDR2 YYEEEE. Trimming took 4 bases from V and 9 from J, leaving 20 bases between them. DNA for the CDR3: TGTGCCAGCAGCCGGACAGAACAGGGAGTTGGTTCACCCCTCCACTTT. This translates into CASSRTEQGVGSPLHF.

The chain joins TRBV4-3 to TRBJ1-1, with TRBD1 identical over 9 bases. The CDR3 contains 14 residues. CDR1 is LGHNA, CDR2 YSLEER, per germline. V was pared by 5 bases and J by 4 bases, with 5 bases of the junction left unmatched. In nucleotides, the CDR3 is TGCGCCAGCAGCTCCTTGACAGGGGGCACTGAAGCTTTCTTT. Amino acids: CASSSLTGGTEAFF.

This sequence joins TRBV4-1 and TRBJ2-4; D might be TRBD2 (6 bases). V was cut by 0 bases and J by 0 bases, with 9 bases left in between. The CDR3 has 16 amino acids. Germline CDR1 is MGHRA and CDR2 is YSYEKL. This chain's CDR3 is CASSQEGLLAKNIQYF. The CDR3 coding sequence is TGCGCCAGCAGCCAAGAGGGACTCTTAGCCAAAAACATTCAGTACTTC.

Only one count was recorded for this clone. The chain joins TRBV28 to TRBJ2-7; TRBD1 is a possible D gene (7 bases). The V end was cut by 9 bases, the J end by 3 bases, with 15 bases between. This CDR3 contains 13 residues. Germline assignment: CDR1 MDHEN and CDR2 SYDVKM. The CDR3 coding sequence is TGTGCCAGTGGGGGGACAGATAGCTACGAGCAGTACTTC. Protein: CASGGTDSYEQYF.

The rearrangement joins TRBV2 to TRBJ2-6, with a weak D call TRBD1 (6 bases). Trimming took off 6 bases at V and 0 bases at J, with 15 bases between the two ends. Germline V gene lookup returns CDR1 SNHLY and CDR2 FYNNEI. This CDR3 has 17 amino acids. Written as DNA, the CDR3 is TGTGCCAGCAGAATCCGGGACACCGTCTCTGGGGCCAACGTCCTGACTTTC. Amino acids: CASRIRDTVSGANVLTF.

The V call is TRBV5-4, the J call TRBJ1-2, with TRBD1 as a possible D gene (5 bases). There are 13 residues in the CDR3. With 3 bases removed from V and 4 bases from J, the gap between germline ends came to 10 bases. From germline, CDR1 is SGHNT and CDR2 YYREEE (reference sequence). CDR3 in amino acids: CASSSRVGYGYTF. The CDR3 nucleotides read TGTGCCAGCAGCTCCAGGGTCGGCTATGGCTACACCTTC.

The V and J genes are TRBV21-1 and TRBJ2-5; the DNA was not used to check the table's D call, TRBD2. TRBV21-1 is termed a pseudogene. The CDR3 covers 17 residues. The DNA of the CDR3 is TGTGCCAGCAGCAAAACCGGGGGGAGGGAGGGGCAAGAGACCCAGTACTTC. It is translated as CASSKTGGREGQETQYF.

The V and J genes are TRBV5-1 and TRBJ2-5; possibly TRBD2 for D (5 bases). The CDR3 covers 13 residues. Trimming shortened V by 1 base and J by 4 bases, and 8 bases separated the two germline ends. Per germline, CDR1 SGHRS and CDR2 YFSETQ. This CDR3 reads CASSLPSIETQYF. DNA for the CDR3: TGCGCCAGCAGCTTGCCTAGCATAGAGACCCAGTACTTC. The entire variable domain, with the rest obtained from reference TRBV5-1 and TRBJ2-5, is as follows: KAGVTQTPRYLIKTRGQQVTLSCSPISGHRSVSWYQQTPGQGLQFLFEYFSETQRNKGNFPGRFSGRQFSNSRSEMNVSTLELGDSALYLCASSLPSIETQYFGPGTRLLVL.

The gene calls are TRBV19 and TRBJ1-1, with TRBD1 matching over 9 bases. Germline CDR1 and CDR2: LNHDA and SQIVND (reference sequence). Trimming at V came to 5 bases and at J to 0 bases, leaving 7 bases not matched to a gene. This CDR3 is 16 amino acids long. CDR3 loop: CASSRRGQGMNTEAFF. The CDR3 nucleotides are TGTGCCAGTAGTCGCCGTGGACAGGGGATGAACACTGAAGCTTTCTTT.